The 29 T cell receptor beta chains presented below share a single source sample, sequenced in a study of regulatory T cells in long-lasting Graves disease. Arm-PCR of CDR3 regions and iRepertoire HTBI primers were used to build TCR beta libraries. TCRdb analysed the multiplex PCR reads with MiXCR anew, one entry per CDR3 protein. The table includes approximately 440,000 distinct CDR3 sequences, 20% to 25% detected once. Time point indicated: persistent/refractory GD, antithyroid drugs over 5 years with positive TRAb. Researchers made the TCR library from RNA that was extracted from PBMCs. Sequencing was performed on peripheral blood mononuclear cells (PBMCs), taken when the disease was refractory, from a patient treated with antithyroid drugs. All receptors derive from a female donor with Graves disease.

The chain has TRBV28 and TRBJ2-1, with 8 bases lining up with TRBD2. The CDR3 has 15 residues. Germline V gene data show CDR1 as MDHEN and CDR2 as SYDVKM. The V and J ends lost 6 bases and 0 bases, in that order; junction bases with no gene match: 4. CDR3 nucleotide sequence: TGTGCCAGCAGGGAACTAGCGGCCTCCTACAATGAGCAGTTCTTC. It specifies CASRELAASYNEQFF.

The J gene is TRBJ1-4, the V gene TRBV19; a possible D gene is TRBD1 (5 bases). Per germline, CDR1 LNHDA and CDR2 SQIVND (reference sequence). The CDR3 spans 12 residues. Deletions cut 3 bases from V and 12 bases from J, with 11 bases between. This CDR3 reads CASSIQGVELFF. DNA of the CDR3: TGTGCCAGTAGTATTCAGGGTGTAGAACTGTTTTTT.

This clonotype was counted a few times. In DNA, the CDR3 is TGTGCCACCAGTTCTTCCGGGACAGGGAATGAAGCTTTCTTT. It yields the protein CATSSSGTGNEAFF. The genes are TRBV24-1 and TRBJ1-1; 9 nucleotides align to TRBD1. Losses at the gene ends were 6 bases for V and 7 bases for J; bases not matched to a gene: 8. CDR1 is KGHDR, CDR2 SFDVKD, per germline. The CDR3 is made up of 14 amino acids.

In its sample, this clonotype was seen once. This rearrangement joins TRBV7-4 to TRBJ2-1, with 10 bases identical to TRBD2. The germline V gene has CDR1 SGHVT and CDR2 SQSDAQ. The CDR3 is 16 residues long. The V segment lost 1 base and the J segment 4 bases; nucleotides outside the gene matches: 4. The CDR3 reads CASSLVLAGSYNEQFF. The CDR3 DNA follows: TGTGCCAGCAGCTTAGTACTAGCGGGAAGTTACAATGAGCAGTTCTTC.

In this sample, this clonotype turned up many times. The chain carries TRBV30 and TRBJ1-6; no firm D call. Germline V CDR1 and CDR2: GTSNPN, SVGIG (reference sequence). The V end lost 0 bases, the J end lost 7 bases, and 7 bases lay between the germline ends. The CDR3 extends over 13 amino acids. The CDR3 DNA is TGTGCCTGGAGTGTAATGCAGAATTCACCCCTCCACTTT. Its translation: CAWSVMQNSPLHF. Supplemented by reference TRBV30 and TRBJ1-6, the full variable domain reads SQTIHQWPATLVQPVGSPLSLECTVEGTSNPNLYWYRQAAGRGLQLLFYSVGIGQISSEVPQNLSASRPQDRQFILSSKKLLLSDSGFYLCAWSVMQNSPLHFGNGTRLTVT.

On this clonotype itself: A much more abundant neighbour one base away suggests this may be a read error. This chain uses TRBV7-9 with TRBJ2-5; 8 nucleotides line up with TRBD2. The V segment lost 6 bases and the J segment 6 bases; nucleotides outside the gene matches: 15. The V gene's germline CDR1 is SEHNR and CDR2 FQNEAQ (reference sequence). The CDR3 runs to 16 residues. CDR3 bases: TGTGCCAGCAGTCCTCTTTCGACTAGCGAGGGGAAGACCCAGTACTTC. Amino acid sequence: CASSPLSTSEGKTQYF.

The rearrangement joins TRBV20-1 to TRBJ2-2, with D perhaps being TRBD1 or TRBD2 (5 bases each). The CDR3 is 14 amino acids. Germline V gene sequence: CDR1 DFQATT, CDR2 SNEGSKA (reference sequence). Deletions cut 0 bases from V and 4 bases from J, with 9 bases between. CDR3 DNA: TGCAGTGCTAGAGATTTGAGGGGCACCGGGGAGCTGTTTTTT. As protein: CSARDLRGTGELFF.

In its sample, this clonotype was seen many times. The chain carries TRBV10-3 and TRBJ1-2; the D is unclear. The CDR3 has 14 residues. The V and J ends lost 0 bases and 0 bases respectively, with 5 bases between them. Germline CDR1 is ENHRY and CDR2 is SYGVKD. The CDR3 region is CAISESASNYGYTF. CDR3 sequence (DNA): TGTGCCATCAGTGAGTCGGCATCTAACTATGGCTACACCTTC.

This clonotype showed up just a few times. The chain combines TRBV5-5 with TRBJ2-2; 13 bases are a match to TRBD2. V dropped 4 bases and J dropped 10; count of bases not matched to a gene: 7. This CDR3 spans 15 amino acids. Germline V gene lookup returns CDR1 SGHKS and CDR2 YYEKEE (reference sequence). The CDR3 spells CASSPRTSGRPELFF. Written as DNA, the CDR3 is TGTGCCAGCAGCCCTAGGACTAGCGGGAGACCGGAGCTGTTTTTT.

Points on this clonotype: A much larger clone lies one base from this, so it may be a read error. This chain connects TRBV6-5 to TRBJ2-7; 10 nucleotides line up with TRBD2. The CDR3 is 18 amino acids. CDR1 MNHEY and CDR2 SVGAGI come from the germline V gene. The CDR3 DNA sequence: TGTGCCGGCAGTTACAGGTCGCTAGCGGGAGACCTTTGGCACGAGCAGTACTTC. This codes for CAGSYRSLAGDLWHEQYF.

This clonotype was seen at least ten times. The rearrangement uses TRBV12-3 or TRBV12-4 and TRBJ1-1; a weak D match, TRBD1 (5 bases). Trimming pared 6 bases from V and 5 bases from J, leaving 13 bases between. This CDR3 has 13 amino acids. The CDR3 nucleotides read TGTGCCAGCAGGCCCGGGGGGGGGACTGAAGCTTTCTTT. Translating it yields CASRPGGGTEAFF.

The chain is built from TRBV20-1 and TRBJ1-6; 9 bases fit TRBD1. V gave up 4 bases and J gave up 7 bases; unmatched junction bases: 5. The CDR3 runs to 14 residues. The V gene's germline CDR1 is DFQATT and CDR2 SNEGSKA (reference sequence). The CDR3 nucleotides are TGCAGTGCTATCTCAGGGACAGGGAATTCACCCCTCCACTTT. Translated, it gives CSAISGTGNSPLHF.

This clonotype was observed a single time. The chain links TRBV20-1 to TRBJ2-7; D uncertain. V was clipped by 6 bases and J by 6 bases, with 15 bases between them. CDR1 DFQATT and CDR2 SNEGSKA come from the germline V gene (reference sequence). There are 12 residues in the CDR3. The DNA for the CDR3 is TGCAGTGCGGTTGGTGAGCTTCCCGAGCAGTACTTC. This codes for CSAVGELPEQYF.

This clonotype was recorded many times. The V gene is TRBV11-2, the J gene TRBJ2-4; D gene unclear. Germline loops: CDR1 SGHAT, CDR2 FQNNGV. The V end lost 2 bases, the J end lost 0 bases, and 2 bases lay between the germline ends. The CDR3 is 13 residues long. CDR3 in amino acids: CASSLLAKNIQYF. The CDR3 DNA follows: TGTGCCAGCAGCTTACTAGCCAAAAACATTCAGTACTTC.

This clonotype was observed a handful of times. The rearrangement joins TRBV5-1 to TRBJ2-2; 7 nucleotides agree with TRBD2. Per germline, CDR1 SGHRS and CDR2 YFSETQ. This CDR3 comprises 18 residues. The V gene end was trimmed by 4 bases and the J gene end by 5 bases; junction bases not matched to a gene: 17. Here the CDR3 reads CASSLRRELMLNTGELFF. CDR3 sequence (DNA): TGCGCCAGCAGCCTGAGGCGGGAGCTTATGTTGAATACCGGGGAGCTGTTTTTT.

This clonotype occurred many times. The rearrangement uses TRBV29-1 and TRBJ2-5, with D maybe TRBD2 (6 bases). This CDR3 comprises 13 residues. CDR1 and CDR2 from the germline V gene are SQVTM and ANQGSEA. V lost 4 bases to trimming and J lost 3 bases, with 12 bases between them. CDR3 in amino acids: CSVGGTAEETQYF. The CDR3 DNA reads TGCAGCGTTGGGGGGACTGCTGAAGAGACCCAGTACTTC.

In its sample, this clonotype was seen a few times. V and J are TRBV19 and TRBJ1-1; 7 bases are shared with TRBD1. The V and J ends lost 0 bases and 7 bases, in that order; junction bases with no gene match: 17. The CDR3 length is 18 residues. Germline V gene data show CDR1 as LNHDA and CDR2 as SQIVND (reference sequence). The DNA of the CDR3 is TGTGCCAGTAGTATAGAAGTCCCTTTGGGGACAGCATATGGTGAAGCTTTCTTT. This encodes CASSIEVPLGTAYGEAFF.

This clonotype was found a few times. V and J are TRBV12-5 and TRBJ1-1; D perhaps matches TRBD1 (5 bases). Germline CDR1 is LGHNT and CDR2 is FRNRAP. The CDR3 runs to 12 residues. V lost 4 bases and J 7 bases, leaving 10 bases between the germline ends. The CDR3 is CASGSGFGEAFF. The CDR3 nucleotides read TGTGCTAGTGGTTCAGGGTTCGGTGAAGCTTTCTTT.

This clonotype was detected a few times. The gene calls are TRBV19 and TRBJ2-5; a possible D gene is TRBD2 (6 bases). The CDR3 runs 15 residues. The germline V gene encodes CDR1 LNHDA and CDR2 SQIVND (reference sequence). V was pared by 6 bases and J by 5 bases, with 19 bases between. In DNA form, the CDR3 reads TGTGCCAGTAGCGAAGGAGGGACTGTCCAGGAGACCCAGTACTTC. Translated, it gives CASSEGGTVQETQYF.

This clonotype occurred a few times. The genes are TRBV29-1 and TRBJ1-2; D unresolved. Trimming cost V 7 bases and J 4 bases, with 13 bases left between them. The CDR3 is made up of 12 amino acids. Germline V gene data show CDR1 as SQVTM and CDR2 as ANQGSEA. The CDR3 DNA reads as TGCAGCGCTGCTGCTGGGTTCTATGGCTACACCTTC. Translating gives CSAAAGFYGYTF.

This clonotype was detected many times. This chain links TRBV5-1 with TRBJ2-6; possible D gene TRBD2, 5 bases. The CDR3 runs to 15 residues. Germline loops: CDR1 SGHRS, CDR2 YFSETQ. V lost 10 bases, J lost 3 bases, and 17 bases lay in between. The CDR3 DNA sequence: TGCGCCTGCGATGAAGAGGGCGGTGGGGCCAACGTCCTGACTTTC. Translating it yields CACDEEGGGANVLTF. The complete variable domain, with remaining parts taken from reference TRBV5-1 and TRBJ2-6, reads KAGVTQTPRYLIKTRGQQVTLSCSPISGHRSVSWYQQTPGQGLQFLFEYFSETQRNKGNFPGRFSGRQFSNSRSEMNVSTLELGDSALYLCACDEEGGGANVLTFGAGSRLTVL.

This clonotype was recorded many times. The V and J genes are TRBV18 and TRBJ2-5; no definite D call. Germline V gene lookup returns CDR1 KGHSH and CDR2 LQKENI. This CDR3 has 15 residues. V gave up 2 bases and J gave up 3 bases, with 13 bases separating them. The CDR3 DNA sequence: TGTGCCAGCTCACCAATCCGGATCTGGGAAGAGACCCAGTACTTC. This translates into CASSPIRIWEETQYF.

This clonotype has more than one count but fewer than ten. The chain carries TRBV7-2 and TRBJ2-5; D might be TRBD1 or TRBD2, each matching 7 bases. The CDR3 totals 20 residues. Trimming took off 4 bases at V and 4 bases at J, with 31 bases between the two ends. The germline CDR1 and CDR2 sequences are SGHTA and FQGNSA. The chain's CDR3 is CASSSPSQGVSGGGGETQYF. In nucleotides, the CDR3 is TGTGCCAGCAGCTCCCCTTCGCAGGGGGTGTCGGGAGGAGGGGGAGAGACCCAGTACTTC.

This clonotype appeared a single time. In nucleotides, the CDR3 is TGCGCCAGCAGCTTGGGACTAGCGGGAGGGCCAGGGAATGAGCAGTTCTTC. Translation gives CASSLGLAGGPGNEQFF. The chain recombines TRBV5-1 with TRBJ2-1; 14 bases align to TRBD2. V shed 0 bases and J 7 bases; nucleotides not matched to a gene: 6. The CDR3 totals 17 residues. CDR1 SGHRS and CDR2 YFSETQ come from the germline V gene. The full variable domain, rest sourced from reference TRBV5-1 and TRBJ2-1, is KAGVTQTPRYLIKTRGQQVTLSCSPISGHRSVSWYQQTPGQGLQFLFEYFSETQRNKGNFPGRFSGRQFSNSRSEMNVSTLELGDSALYLCASSLGLAGGPGNEQFFGPGTRLTVL.

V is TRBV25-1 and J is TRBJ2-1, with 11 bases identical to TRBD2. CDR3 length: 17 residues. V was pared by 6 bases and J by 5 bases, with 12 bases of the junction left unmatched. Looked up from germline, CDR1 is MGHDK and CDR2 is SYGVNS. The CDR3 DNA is TGTGCCAGCAGCACCAAAGGTCGACTAGCGGGAAACAATGAGCAGTTCTTC. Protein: CASSTKGRLAGNNEQFF.

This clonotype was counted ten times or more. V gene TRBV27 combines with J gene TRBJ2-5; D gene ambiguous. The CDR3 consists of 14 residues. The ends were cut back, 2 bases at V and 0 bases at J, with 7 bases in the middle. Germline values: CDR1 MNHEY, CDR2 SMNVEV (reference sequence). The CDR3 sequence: CASSLLTHQETQYF. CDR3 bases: TGTGCCAGCAGTTTACTCACTCACCAAGAGACCCAGTACTTC.

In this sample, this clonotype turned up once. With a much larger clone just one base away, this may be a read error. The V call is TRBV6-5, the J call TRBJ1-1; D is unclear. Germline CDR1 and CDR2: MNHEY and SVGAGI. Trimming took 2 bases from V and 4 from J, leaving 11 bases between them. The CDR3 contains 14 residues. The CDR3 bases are TGTGCCAGCAGTTACAGGGAGTTGAGCACTGAAGCTTTCTTT. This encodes CASSYRELSTEAFF.

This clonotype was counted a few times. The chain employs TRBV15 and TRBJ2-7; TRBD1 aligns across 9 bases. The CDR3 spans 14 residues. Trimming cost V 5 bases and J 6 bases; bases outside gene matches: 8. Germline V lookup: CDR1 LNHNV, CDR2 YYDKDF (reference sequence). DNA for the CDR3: TGTGCCACCAGCCAGGGACAGGGCGAGGCCGAGCAGTACTTC. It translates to CATSQGQGEAEQYF.

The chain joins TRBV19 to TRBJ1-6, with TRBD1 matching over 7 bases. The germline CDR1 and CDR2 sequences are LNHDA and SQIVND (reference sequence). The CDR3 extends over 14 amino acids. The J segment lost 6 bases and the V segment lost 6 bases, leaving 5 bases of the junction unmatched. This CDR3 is CASRTGTSNSPLHF. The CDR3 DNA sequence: TGTGCCAGTAGGACAGGGACCAGTAATTCACCCCTCCACTTT.